These 17 T cell receptor beta chains were sequenced from one sample in a study of breast tumors, draining lymph nodes, adjacent tissues. Axillary draining lymph nodes of breast cancer patients supplied the node samples. TCRdb reprocessed the multiplex PCR reads via MiXCR and lists one record per CDR3 protein. Of about 100,000 distinct CDR3 sequences in the sample, less than 25% were seen once. Sequencing input: axillary lymph node tissue. Receptor source: a female donor with breast cancer. Some clones in this sample may be carry-over from other donors' samples.

This clonotype came up many times. The gene calls are TRBV3-1 and TRBJ2-7; no definite D call. Germline CDR1 LGHDT, CDR2 YNNKEL (reference sequence). The ends were cut back, 2 bases at V and 3 bases at J, with 8 bases in the middle. The CDR3 length is 13 residues. CDR3 protein: CASSQHADYEQYF. The CDR3 bases are TGTGCCAGCAGCCAACACGCTGACTACGAGCAGTACTTC.

This clonotype has a count of ten or more. The genes are TRBV6-5 and TRBJ2-5; 12 bases map to TRBD1. This CDR3 contains 12 residues. CDR1 is MNHEY, CDR2 SVGAGI, per germline. The V and J ends lost 10 bases and 5 bases, in that order; junction bases with no gene match: 2. CDR3 DNA: TGTGCCACGGGGACAGGGGGCGAGACCCAGTACTTC. Translated: CATGTGGETQYF.

This clonotype was counted at least ten times. This rearrangement joins TRBV12-3 or TRBV12-4 to TRBJ2-5; 9 positions match TRBD1. V lost 4 bases and J lost 2; bases outside the gene matches: 5. The CDR3 is made up of 15 amino acids. The DNA for the CDR3 is TGTGCCAGCAGTTCGGGACAGGGAGGGCAAGAGACCCAGTACTTC. Translation gives CASSSGQGGQETQYF.

As regards this clonotype: It may be a read error: a sequence one base away is much more abundant. V gene TRBV20-1 combines with J gene TRBJ1-2; D is unresolved. CDR3 length: 11 amino acids. Per germline, CDR1 DFQATT and CDR2 SNEGSKA (reference sequence). CDR3 sequence (DNA): TGCAGTGCTAGAGTCGGTTCTGGCTACGCCTTC. It codes for CSARVGSGYAF.

Points on this clonotype: A much larger clone lies one base from this, so it may be a read error. The V gene is TRBV5-6, the J gene TRBJ2-3; D remains unclear. The ends were cut back, 6 bases at V and 0 bases at J, with 11 bases in the middle. Germline CDR1 and CDR2: SGHDT and YYEEEE. This CDR3 is 14 amino acids long. CDR3 bases: TGTGCCAGCACCGGACGATCTAGCACAGATACGCAGTATTTT. Its translation is CASTGRSSTDTQYF.

A word on this clonotype: A single base separates this from a much larger clone, so it may be a read error. The chain recombines TRBV4-1 with TRBJ1-4; TRBD1 is a possible D gene (5 bases). Germline CDR1 reads MGHRA; CDR2 reads YSYEKL. The CDR3 has 15 amino acids. Written as DNA, the CDR3 is TGCGCCAGCAGCCAATTCGGGCTAGGGGATGAAAAACTGCTTTTT. Protein sequence: CASSQFGLGDEKLLF.

This clonotype has ten or more counts. CDR3 amino acids: CATSRDTRVGNTIYF. In DNA form, the CDR3 reads TGTGCCACCAGCAGAGATACCAGGGTTGGGAACACCATATATTTT. The chain carries TRBV15 and TRBJ1-3; the D gene is possibly TRBD1 (5 bases). V shed 0 bases and J shed 7 bases, with 13 bases lying between them. CDR3 length: 15 amino acids. Germline CDR1 and CDR2: LNHNV and YYDKDF (reference sequence).

This clonotype was recorded only once. This clone may be a read error of a much larger clone one base away. No conserved phenylalanine or tryptophan ends this CDR3, so it is likely a read error. This chain links TRBV30 with TRBJ2-1; no reliable D call. Germline assignment: CDR1 GTSNPN and CDR2 SVGIG (reference sequence). This CDR3 contains 8 residues. V gave up 4 bases and J gave up 8 bases, with 0 bases separating them. The DNA of the CDR3 is TGTGCCTGGAATGAGCAGTTCCTC. This gives the protein CAWNEQFL.

The DNA of the CDR3 is TGTGCCAGCAGCTTGGGACCCGGGACAGGGGTAAATTCACCCCTCCACTTT. This codes for CASSLGPGTGVNSPLHF. V and J are TRBV7-8 and TRBJ1-6; the match to TRBD1 covers 10 bases. Germline loops: CDR1 SGHVS, CDR2 FQNEAQ. J gave up 7 bases and V 3 bases, and 9 bases lay outside the gene matches. CDR3 length equals 17 residues.

In regard to this clonotype: Just one base apart from a much larger clone, this may be a read error. The chain combines TRBV7-2 with TRBJ1-2; a weak D match, TRBD1 (6 bases). The germline V gene has CDR1 SGHTA and CDR2 FQGNSA. There are 16 residues in the CDR3. The CDR3 loop reads CASSKGRYRAAYGCTF. CDR3 nucleotides: TGTGCCAGCAGCAAGGGGAGGTACAGGGCCGCCTATGGCTGCACCTTC.

This clonotype was observed at least ten times. The chain recombines TRBV6-6 with TRBJ2-5; D remains unclear. The V and J ends lost 0 bases and 2 bases respectively, with 7 bases between them. The CDR3 is 14 amino acids. In germline, CDR1 is MNHNY, CDR2 SVGAGI (reference sequence). The CDR3 DNA is TGTGCCAGCAGTTACTCTATGGGGCAAGAGACCCAGTACTTC. Protein: CASSYSMGQETQYF.

This clonotype was recorded at least ten times. The chain is built from TRBV5-1 and TRBJ2-5; the D is unclear. Germline V gene sequence: CDR1 SGHRS, CDR2 YFSETQ. V lost 0 bases and J lost 5, with 8 bases in between. This CDR3 spans 13 amino acids. CDR3 in DNA: TGCGCCAGCAGCTTGGGTATTCTGGAGACCCAGTACTTC. It specifies CASSLGILETQYF.

At least ten counts were recorded for this clonotype. The V call is TRBV2, the J call TRBJ1-2; D unresolved. Between the trimmed V and J ends, which lost 7 bases and 5 bases, there was a span of 17 bases. Per germline, CDR1 SNHLY and CDR2 FYNNEI. CDR3 length equals 14 residues. CDR3 protein: CASNERLDPYGYTF. Written as DNA, the CDR3 is TGTGCCAGCAACGAAAGACTCGACCCGTATGGCTACACCTTC.

The chain links TRBV20-1 to TRBJ1-1; unclear D gene. Deletions cut 2 bases from V and 1 base from J, with 8 bases between. The CDR3 extends over 13 amino acids. Germline V lookup: CDR1 DFQATT, CDR2 SNEGSKA (reference sequence). CDR3 bases: TGCAGTGCTAGATATACCCAGAACACTGAAGCTTTCTTT. Its protein is CSARYTQNTEAFF.

This clonotype was found a few times. A single base separates this from a much larger clone, so it may be a read error. The final CDR3 position lacks the conserved phenylalanine or tryptophan, pointing to a likely read error. The chain combines TRBV19 with TRBJ1-6; TRBD1 agrees at 10 bases. The CDR3 sequence is 13 residues long. From germline, CDR1 is LNHDA and CDR2 SQIVND (reference sequence). Losses at the gene ends were 7 bases for V and 9 bases for J; bases not matched to a gene: 3. CDR3 loop: CASTDRGLSPLHL. CDR3 nucleotides: TGTGCCAGTACAGACAGGGGGCTTTCACCCCTCCACCTT.

This clonotype was recorded many times. The chain recombines TRBV2 with TRBJ1-2; 7 positions match TRBD1. V lost 5 bases to trimming and J lost 7 bases; unmatched junction nucleotides: 7. This CDR3 contains 13 residues. The germline CDR1 and CDR2 sequences are SNHLY and FYNNEI. The CDR3 loop reads CASSTRGRSGYTF. The CDR3 DNA is TGTGCCAGCAGTACGAGGGGGCGAAGTGGCTACACCTTC.

This clonotype was seen at least ten times. This chain connects TRBV4-1 to TRBJ2-7, with no clear D. This CDR3 has 15 residues. The germline gives CDR1 MGHRA, CDR2 YSYEKL. V was shortened by 0 bases and J by 6 bases, with 15 bases between the two germline ends. In DNA, the CDR3 is TGCGCCAGCAGCCAAGACGGCGGACCTACTCTCGAGCAGTACTTC. This gives the protein CASSQDGGPTLEQYF.